This T cell receptor (beta chain) stems from a study of PD-1 blockade in classical Hodgkin lymphoma. Whole-study results and caveats: TCR diversity in CD4+, not CD8+, cells rose significantly by C4D1. Compared with healthy donors, newly diagnosed patients reportedly showed lower baseline TCR diversity.

Repertoires were generated with immunoSEQ multiplex PCR, while TCRdb's copy carries only in-frame clones and drops some. The repertoire includes roughly 140,000 clones, about 81% of them detected once, and approximately 9.6% sits in the top ten. Each of the patients experienced relapse following autologous stem cell transplantation, and their brentuximab vedotin exposure differed. As concerns this clone: What it binds is not known.

The CDR3 runs 16 residues. The J segment lost 0 bases and the V segment lost 5 bases, leaving 4 bases of the junction unmatched. Germline V gives CDR1 KGHSH, CDR2 LQKENI. The sequences come from peripheral blood mononuclear cells (PBMCs), collected before the second cycle of nivolumab. This clonotype originated in a human donor with classical Hodgkin lymphoma. The V call is TRBV18, the J call TRBJ2-3; 11 bases align to TRBD2. The CDR3 protein is CASSGTSGSSTDTQYF. The CDR3 DNA is TGTGCCAGCTCAGGGACTAGCGGATCTAGCACAGATACGCAGTATTTT.